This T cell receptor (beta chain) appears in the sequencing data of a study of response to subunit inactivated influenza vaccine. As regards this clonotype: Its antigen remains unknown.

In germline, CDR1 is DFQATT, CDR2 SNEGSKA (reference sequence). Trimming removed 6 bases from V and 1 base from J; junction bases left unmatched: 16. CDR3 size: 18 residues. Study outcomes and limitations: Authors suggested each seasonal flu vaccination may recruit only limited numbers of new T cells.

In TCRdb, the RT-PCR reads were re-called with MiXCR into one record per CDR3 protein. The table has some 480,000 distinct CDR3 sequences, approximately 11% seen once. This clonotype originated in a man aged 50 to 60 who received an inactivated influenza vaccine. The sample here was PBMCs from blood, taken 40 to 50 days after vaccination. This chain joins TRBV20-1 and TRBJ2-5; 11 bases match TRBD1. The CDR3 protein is CSARTGGTRRLLQETQYF. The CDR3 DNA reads TGCAGTGCGCGGACAGGGGGCACTCGAAGGCTCCTCCAAGAGACCCAGTACTTC.